The source of this T cell receptor beta chain is a study of T cell changes during pregnancy in multiple sclerosis. Using immunoSEQ multiplex PCR, the repertoire was profiled, and TCRdb retains in-frame clones only, with some absent. The sample has approximately 51,000 clones; 93% are singletons. This CDR3 comprises 15 residues. V was trimmed by 6 bases and J by 2 bases, leaving 17 bases between them. Germline V gene lookup returns CDR1 MDHEN and CDR2 SYDVKM. In its sample, this clone was seen once. The input for sequencing was peripheral blood, taken in the second trimester of pregnancy. The receptor comes from a female donor with multiple sclerosis, enrolled in a pregnancy study. This chain joins TRBV28 and TRBJ2-7; D remains unclear. CDR3 DNA sequence: TGTGCCAGCAGCGCCCCGGGTCCTTTGGCCTACGAGCAGTACTTC. Its translation: CASSAPGPLAYEQYF.